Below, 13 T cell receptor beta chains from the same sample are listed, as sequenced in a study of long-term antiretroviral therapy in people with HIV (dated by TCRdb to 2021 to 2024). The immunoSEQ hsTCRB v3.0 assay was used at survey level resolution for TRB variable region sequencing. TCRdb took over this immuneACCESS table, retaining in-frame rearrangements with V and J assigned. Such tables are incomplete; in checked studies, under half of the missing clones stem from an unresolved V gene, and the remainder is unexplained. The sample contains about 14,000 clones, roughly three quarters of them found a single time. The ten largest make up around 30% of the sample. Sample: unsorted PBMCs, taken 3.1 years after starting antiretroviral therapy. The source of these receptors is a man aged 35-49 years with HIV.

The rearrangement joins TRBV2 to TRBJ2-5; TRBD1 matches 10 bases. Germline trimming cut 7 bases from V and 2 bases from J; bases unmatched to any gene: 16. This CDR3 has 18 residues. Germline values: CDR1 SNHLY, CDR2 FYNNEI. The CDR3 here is CASTSGTGARVQQETQYF. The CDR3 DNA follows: TGTGCCAGCACTTCGGGGACAGGGGCAAGGGTACAGCAAGAGACCCAGTACTTC. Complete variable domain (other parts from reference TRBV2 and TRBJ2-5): EPEVTQTPSHQVTQMGQEVILRCVPISNHLYFYWYRQILGQKVEFLVSFYNNEISEKSEIFDDQFSVERPDGSNFTLKIRSTKLEDSAMYFCASTSGTGARVQQETQYFGPGTRLLVL.

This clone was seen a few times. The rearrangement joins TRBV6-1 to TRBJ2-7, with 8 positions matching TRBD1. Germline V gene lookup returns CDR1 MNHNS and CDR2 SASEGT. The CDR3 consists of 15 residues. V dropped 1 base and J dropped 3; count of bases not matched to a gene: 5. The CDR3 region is CASSEEDRVFYEQYF. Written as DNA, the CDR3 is TGTGCCAGCAGTGAAGAGGACAGGGTTTTCTACGAGCAGTACTTC.

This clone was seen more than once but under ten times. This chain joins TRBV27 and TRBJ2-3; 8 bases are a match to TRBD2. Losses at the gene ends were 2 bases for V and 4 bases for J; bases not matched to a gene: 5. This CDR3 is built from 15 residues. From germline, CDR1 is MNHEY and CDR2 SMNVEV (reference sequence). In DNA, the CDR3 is TGTGCCAGCAGTTTACCGGGACTAGTTCCAGATACGCAGTATTTT. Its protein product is CASSLPGLVPDTQYF.

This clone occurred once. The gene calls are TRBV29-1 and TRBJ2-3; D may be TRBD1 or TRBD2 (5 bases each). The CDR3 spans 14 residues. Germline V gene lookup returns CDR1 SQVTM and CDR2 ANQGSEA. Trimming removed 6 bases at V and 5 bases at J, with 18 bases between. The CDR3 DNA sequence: TGCAGCGTGAGAGTCCCGGGACCTCGAGATACGCAGTATTTT. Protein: CSVRVPGPRDTQYF.

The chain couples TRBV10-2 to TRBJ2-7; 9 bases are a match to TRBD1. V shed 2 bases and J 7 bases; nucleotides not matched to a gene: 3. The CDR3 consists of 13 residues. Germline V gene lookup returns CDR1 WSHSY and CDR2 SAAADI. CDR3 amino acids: CASSEGTGREQYF. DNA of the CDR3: TGCGCCAGCAGTGAGGGGACAGGGAGGGAGCAGTACTTC.

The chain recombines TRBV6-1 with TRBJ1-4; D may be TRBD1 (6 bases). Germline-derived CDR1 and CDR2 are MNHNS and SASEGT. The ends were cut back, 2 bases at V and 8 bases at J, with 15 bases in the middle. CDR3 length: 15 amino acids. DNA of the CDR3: TGTGCCAGCAGTGAAAATACAGGGTGGGGAGAAAAACTGTTTTTT. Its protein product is CASSENTGWGEKLFF.

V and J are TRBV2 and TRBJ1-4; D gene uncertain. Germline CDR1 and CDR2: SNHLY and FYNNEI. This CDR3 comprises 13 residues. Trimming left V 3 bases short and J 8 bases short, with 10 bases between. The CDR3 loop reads CASSDSGVEKLFF. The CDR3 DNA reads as TGTGCCAGCAGTGATAGTGGGGTGGAAAAACTGTTTTTT.

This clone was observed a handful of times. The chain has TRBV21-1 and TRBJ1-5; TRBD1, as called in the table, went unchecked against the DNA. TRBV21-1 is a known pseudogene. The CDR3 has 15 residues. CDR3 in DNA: TGTGCCAGCAGCCCCGGGACAGGGGAGGAGCAGCCCCAGCATTTT. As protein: CASSPGTGEEQPQHF.

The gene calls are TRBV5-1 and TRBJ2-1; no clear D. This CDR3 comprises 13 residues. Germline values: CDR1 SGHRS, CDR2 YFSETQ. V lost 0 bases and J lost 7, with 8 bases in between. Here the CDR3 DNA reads TGCGCCAGCAGCTTGGGGGGAATAAATGAGCAGTTCTTC. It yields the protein CASSLGGINEQFF.

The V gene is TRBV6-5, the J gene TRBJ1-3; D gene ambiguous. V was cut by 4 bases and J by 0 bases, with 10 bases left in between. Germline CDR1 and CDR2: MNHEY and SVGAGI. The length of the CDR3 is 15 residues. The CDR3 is CASSLEGYSGNTIYF. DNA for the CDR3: TGTGCCAGCAGTTTGGAGGGCTACTCTGGAAACACCATATATTTT.

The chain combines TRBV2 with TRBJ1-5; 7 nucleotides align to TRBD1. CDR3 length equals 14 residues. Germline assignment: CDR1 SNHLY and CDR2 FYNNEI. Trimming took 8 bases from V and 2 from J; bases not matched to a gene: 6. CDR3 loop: CASGHRGGNQPQHF. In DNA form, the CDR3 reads TGTGCCAGCGGTCACAGGGGAGGCAATCAGCCCCAGCATTTT.

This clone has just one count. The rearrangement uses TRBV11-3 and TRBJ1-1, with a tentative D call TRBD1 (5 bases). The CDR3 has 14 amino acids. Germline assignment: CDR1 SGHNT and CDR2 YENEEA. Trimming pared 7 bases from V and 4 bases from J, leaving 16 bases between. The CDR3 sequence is CASTPSGGVTEAFF. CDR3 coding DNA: TGTGCCAGCACCCCCAGCGGGGGGGTCACTGAAGCTTTCTTT.

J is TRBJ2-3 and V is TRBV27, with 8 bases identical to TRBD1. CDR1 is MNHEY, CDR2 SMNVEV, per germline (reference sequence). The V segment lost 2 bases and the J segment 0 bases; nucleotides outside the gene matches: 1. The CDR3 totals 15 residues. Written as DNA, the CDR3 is TGTGCCAGCAGTTTACAGGGGGCTAGCACAGATACGCAGTATTTT. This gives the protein CASSLQGASTDTQYF.